A selection of T cell receptor beta chains follows, all from one sample in a study of beta chain features in type 1 diabetes. The repertoire was sequenced with immunoSEQ multiplex PCR; TCRdb's copy has only in-frame clones and lacks some. The data contain hundreds of thousands of clones, roughly 8% of them seen just once; the ten biggest clones take up roughly 0.44%. The specimen was central memory CD4+ T cells from blood. These receptors were obtained from a woman under 30 in good health. CDR3s include the opening cysteine and the closing phenylalanine or tryptophan. The D gene is left open where the match is weak. Clone size is shown for a subset of rows, as once, few, many or a class of expanded clone.

DNA,CDR3,J,D,V,size
TGTGCCAGCAGCTTCCGTAGCGGGGCCGAGACCCAGTACTTC,CASSFRSGAETQYF,TRBJ2-5,TRBD2,TRBV7-8,few
TGTGCCAGTAGTGAAGGGAAATCCGGGACGCATTATAGCAATCAGCCCCAGCATTTT,CASSEGKSGTHYSNQPQHF,TRBJ1-5,.,TRBV19,.
TGTGCCAGCAGCTTAGAAACTAGCGGGAGTAGGGTGTCCTACGAGCAGTACTTC,CASSLETSGSRVSYEQYF,TRBJ2-7,TRBD2,TRBV11-2,.
TGTGCCAGCAGCCTAATGGGGCAAGAGACCCAGTACTTC,CASSLMGQETQYF,TRBJ2-5,.,TRBV7-9,many
TGTGCCAGCAGGCGGGACAGGGACTACGAGCAGTACTTC,CASRRDRDYEQYF,TRBJ2-7,TRBD1,TRBV2,.
TGCGCCAGCAGCCGCGATGGCGGGGCATACAATGAGCAGTTCTTC,CASSRDGGAYNEQFF,TRBJ2-1,.,TRBV5-1,few
TGCGCCAGCAGCTGCTCACAAGGGGCGAGACAAGTTTGGAGCAATCAGCCCCAGCATTTT,CASSCSQGARQVWSNQPQHF,TRBJ1-5,.,TRBV5-1,.
TGTGCCAGCAGTCCCGGGACAGGGGGCTTCAGTGAAAAACTGTTTTTT,CASSPGTGGFSEKLFF,TRBJ1-4,TRBD1,TRBV28,.
TGTGCCAGCAGCTTAGGAGGTAGCCACTATGGCTACACCTTC,CASSLGGSHYGYTF,TRBJ1-2,.,TRBV7-8,.
TGCGCCAGCAGCCAAGATCTAGGTACAGCCGCCGGTGAGGTACGGCAGTACTTC,CASSQDLGTAAGEVRQYF,TRBJ2-7,.,TRBV7-2,.
TGTGCCAGCAGTTTATGGCCGGGGGCGGCGGAGGCTTTCTTT,CASSLWPGAAEAFF,TRBJ1-1,.,TRBV28,.
TGTGCCAGCAGCGCCAGACTAGCGGGAGGCTATAATGAGCAGTTCTTC,CASSARLAGGYNEQFF,TRBJ2-1,TRBD2,TRBV7-2,few
TGTGCCAGCAGCCCCCCCGGGGCCAAAAACATTCAGTACTTC,CASSPPGAKNIQYF,TRBJ2-4,.,TRBV7-9,many
TGTGCCAGCAGTGAAAGCACCTACGAGCAGTACTTC,CASSESTYEQYF,TRBJ2-7,.,TRBV6-5,.
TGTGCCAGCAGTCTAAACAGGGCTCAGCCCCAGCATTTT,CASSLNRAQPQHF,TRBJ1-5,.,TRBV7-9,few
TGTGCCAGCAGCTCGCAACAAGGGACAGGATCTTACTCCTACAATGAGCAGTTCTTC,CASSSQQGTGSYSYNEQFF,TRBJ2-1,TRBD1,TRBV14,many
TGTGCCAGCAGCCAAGGAGGCGACGGGCGAAAAGAGACCCAGTACTTC,CASSQGGDGRKETQYF,TRBJ2-5,.,TRBV4-2,many
TGCGCCAGCAGCCTACGGACTAGCGGGAGGGAAGAAAACATTCAGTACTTC,CASSLRTSGREENIQYF,TRBJ2-4,TRBD2,TRBV5-1,.
TGTGCCAGCAGTAACCCGACTAGCGGGAGAGGGAGCTACAATGAGCAGTTCTTC,CASSNPTSGRGSYNEQFF,TRBJ2-1,TRBD2,TRBV2,many
TGTGCCAGCAGCGACGACCCTTGGGGTTACGAGCAGTACTTC,CASSDDPWGYEQYF,TRBJ2-7,.,TRBV7-2,.
TGTGCCAGCAGCTTGGCTGGGACAGGGAAGAACTATGGCTACACCTTC,CASSLAGTGKNYGYTF,TRBJ1-2,TRBD1,TRBV5-4,few
TGTGCCAGCAGGGAACAGGGGGGAGTCACTGAAGCTTTCTTT,CASREQGGVTEAFF,TRBJ1-1,TRBD1,TRBV6-6,few
TGTGCCAGTATATCCCACCGAGCGGGAGGCAGTAATGAGCAGTTCTTC,CASISHRAGGSNEQFF,TRBJ2-1,TRBD2,TRBV19,.
TGTGCCAGCAGCCCGACTAGCGGGAGCACCGGGGAGCTGTTTTTT,CASSPTSGSTGELFF,TRBJ2-2,TRBD2,TRBV9,.
TGTGCCAGTAGTACCTCTGGGACAGGCTATCGTGAGCAGTTCTTC,CASSTSGTGYREQFF,TRBJ2-1,TRBD1,TRBV19,.
TGTGCCACCAGCAGAGATCTGGGGGACACCGGGGAGCTGTTTTTT,CATSRDLGDTGELFF,TRBJ2-2,.,TRBV15,.
TGTGCCAGCAGCTCGGGACAGGGGTCTGTTGGTGGCTACACCTTC,CASSSGQGSVGGYTF,TRBJ1-2,TRBD1,TRBV7-2,few
TGTGCCAGCAGCCAAGATTGGACCGTCTACAATGAGCAGTTCTTC,CASSQDWTVYNEQFF,TRBJ2-1,.,TRBV4-2,few
TGTGCCAGCAGCCCCCTTGGGACAGATGAAGCTTTCTTT,CASSPLGTDEAFF,TRBJ1-1,TRBD1,TRBV7-2,few
TGTGCCAGCAGCTTAGAAGGTAGCGGGATAAAGCAGTTCTTC,CASSLEGSGIKQFF,TRBJ2-1,TRBD2,TRBV7-2,.
TGTGCCAGCAGCGTAGCCGGGTCTGGGGCCAACGTCCTGACTTTC,CASSVAGSGANVLTF,TRBJ2-6,.,TRBV9,few
TGCGCCAGCAGCACCATGACAGGGAACATGAACACTGAAGCTTTCTTT,CASSTMTGNMNTEAFF,TRBJ1-1,TRBD1,TRBV5-1,.
TGCGCCAGCAGCCAAGATCTACCCTCTACTAGCGGGAGGTCGGAGACCCAGTACTTC,CASSQDLPSTSGRSETQYF,TRBJ2-5,TRBD2,TRBV4-3,.
TGTGCCAGCAGCCCGGGACAGGACTATGGCTACACCTTC,CASSPGQDYGYTF,TRBJ1-2,TRBD1,TRBV7-3,.
TGTGCCAGCAGCGATCACCAGGATGGCTACACCTTC,CASSDHQDGYTF,TRBJ1-2,.,TRBV7-8,many
TGTGCCAGCAGCTTAGCTCTAGCGCAAAACACCGGGGAGCTGTTTTTT,CASSLALAQNTGELFF,TRBJ2-2,.,TRBV7-6,.
TGTGCCAGCAGTTTAATGCTAGCGGGAGGCGGGGAGACCCAGTACTTC,CASSLMLAGGGETQYF,TRBJ2-5,TRBD2,TRBV28,.
TGTGCCAGCAGCCGATTACCGACTGACTCTGGAAACACCATATATTTT,CASSRLPTDSGNTIYF,TRBJ1-3,.,TRBV5-6,few
TGTGCCAGCAGCCCCTTATATGTGGGTACGCAGTATTTT,CASSPLYVGTQYF,TRBJ2-3,.,TRBV7-2,few
TGTGCCAGCAGCTTAGTCTGGCGGGGCAATGAGCAGTTCTTC,CASSLVWRGNEQFF,TRBJ2-1,.,TRBV7-8,.